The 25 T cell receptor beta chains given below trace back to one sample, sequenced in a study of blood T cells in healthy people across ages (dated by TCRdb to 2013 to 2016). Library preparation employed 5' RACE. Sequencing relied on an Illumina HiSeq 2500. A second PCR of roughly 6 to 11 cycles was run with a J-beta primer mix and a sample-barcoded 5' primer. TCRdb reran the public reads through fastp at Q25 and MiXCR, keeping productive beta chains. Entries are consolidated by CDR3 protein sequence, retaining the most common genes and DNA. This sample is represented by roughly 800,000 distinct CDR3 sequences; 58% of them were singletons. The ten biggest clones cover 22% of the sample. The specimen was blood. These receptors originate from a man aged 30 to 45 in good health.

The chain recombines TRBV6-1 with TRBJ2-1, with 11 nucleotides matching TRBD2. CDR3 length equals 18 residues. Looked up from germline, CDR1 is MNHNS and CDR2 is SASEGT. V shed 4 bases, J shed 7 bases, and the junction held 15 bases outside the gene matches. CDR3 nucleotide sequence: TGTGCCAGCAGTGCGGCTAGCGGGGGGCCCTTCGTAGGGAATGAGCAGTTCTTC. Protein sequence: CASSAASGGPFVGNEQFF.

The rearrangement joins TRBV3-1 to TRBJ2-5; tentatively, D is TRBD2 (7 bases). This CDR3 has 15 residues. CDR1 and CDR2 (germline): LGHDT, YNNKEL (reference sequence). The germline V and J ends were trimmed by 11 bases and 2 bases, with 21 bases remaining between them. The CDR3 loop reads CAAVFWGGNQETQYF. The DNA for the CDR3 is TGTGCCGCCGTTTTTTGGGGGGGCAATCAAGAGACCCAGTACTTC.

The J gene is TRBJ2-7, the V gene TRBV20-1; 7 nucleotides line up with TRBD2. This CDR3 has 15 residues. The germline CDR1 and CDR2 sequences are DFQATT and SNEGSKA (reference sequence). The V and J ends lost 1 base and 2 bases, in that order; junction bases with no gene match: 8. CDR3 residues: CSARGRGLAAYEQYF. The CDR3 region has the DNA TGCAGTGCTAGAGGTAGAGGGCTAGCGGCCTACGAGCAGTACTTC.

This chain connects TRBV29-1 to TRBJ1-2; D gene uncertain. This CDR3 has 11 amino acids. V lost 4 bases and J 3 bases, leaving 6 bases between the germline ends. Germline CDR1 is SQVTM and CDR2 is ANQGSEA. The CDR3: CSVGEDYGYTF. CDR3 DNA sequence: TGCAGCGTTGGAGAGGACTATGGCTACACCTTC.

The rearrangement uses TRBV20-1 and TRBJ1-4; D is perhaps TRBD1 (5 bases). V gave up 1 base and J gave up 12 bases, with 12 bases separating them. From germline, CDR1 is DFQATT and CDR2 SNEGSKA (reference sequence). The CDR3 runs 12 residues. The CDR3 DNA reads TGCAGTGCTAGAGGTGACCGGGGCGAACTGTTTTTT. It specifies CSARGDRGELFF.

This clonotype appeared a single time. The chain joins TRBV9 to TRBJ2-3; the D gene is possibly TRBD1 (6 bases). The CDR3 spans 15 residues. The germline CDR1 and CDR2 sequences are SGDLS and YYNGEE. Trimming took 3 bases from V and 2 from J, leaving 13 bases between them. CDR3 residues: CASSDTGTNTDTQYF. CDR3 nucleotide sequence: TGTGCCAGCAGCGACACCGGGACAAACACAGATACGCAGTATTTT.

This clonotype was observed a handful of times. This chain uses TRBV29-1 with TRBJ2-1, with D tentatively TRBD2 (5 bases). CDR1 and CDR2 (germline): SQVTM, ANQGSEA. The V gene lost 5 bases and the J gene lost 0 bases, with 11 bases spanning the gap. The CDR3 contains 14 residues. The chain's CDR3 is CSVRTPSSYNEQFF. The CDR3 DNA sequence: TGCAGCGTTAGGACTCCCAGCTCCTACAATGAGCAGTTCTTC.

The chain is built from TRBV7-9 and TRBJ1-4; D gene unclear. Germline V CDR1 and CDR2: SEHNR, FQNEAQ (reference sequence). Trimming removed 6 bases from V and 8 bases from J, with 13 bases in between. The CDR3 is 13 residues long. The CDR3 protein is CASSGGSGEKLFF. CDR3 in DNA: TGTGCCAGCAGTGGCGGCAGCGGAGAAAAACTGTTTTTT.

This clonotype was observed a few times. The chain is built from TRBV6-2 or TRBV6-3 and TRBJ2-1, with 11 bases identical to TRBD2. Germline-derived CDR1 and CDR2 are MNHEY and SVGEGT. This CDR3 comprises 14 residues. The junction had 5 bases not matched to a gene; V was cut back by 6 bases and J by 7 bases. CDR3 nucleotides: TGTGCCAGCAGACTCAGACTAGCGGGAAATGAGCAGTTCTTC. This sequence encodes CASRLRLAGNEQFF.

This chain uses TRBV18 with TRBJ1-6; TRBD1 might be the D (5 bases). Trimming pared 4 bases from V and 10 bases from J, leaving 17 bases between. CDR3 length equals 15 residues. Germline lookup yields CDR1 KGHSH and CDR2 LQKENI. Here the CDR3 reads CASSLTDSVTSPLHF. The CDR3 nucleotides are TGTGCCAGCTCACTCACTGACAGCGTAACCTCACCCCTCCACTTT.

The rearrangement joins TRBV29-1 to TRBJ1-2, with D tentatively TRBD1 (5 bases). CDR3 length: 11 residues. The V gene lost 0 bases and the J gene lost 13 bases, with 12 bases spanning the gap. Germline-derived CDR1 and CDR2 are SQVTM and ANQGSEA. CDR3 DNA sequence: TGCAGCGTTGAAGATCACGGGGACGGCACCTTC. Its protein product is CSVEDHGDGTF.

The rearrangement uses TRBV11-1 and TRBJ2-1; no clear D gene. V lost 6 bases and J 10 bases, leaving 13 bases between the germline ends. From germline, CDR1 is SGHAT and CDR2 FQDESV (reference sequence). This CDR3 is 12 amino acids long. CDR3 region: CASSPSGYEQFF. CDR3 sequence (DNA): TGTGCCAGCAGTCCTAGTGGGTACGAGCAGTTCTTC.

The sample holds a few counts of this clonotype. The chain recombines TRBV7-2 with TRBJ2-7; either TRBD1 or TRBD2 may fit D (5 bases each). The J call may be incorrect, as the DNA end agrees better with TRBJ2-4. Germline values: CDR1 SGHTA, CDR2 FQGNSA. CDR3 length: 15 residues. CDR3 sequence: CASSSVLARGGIQYF. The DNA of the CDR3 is TGTGCCAGCAGCTCGGTACTTGCGAGGGGTGGCATTCAGTACTTC.

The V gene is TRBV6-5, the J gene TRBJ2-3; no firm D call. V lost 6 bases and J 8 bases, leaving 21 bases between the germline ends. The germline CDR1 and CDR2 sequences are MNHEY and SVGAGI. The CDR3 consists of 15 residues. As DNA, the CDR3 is TGTGCCAGCAGCCTCCTGGACCCGTCAACGGGTACGCAGTATTTT. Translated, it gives CASSLLDPSTGTQYF.

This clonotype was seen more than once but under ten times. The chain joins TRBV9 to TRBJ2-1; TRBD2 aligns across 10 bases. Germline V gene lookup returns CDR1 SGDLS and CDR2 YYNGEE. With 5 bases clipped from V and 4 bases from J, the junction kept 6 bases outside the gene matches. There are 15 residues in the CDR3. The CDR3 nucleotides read TGTGCCAGCAGTAGCGGGAGGCCCTTATACAATGAGCAGTTCTTC. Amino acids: CASSSGRPLYNEQFF. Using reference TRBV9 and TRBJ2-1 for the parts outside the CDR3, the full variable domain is DSGVTQTPKHLITATGQRVTLRCSPRSGDLSVYWYQQSLDQGLQFLIQYYNGEERAKGNILERFSAQQFPDLHSELNLSSLELGDSALYFCASSSGRPLYNEQFFGPGTRLTVL.

The CDR3 sequence is CASLSGGARSAEQFF. DNA of the CDR3: TGCGCCAGCCTTAGCGGGGGGGCCCGGAGTGCCGAGCAGTTCTTC. The chain has TRBV10-1 and TRBJ2-1, with 11 positions matching TRBD2. The CDR3 has 15 amino acids. After removal of 8 bases from V and 10 bases from J, the junction contained 13 bases not matched to a gene. CDR1 WNHNN and CDR2 SYGVQD come from the germline V gene (reference sequence).

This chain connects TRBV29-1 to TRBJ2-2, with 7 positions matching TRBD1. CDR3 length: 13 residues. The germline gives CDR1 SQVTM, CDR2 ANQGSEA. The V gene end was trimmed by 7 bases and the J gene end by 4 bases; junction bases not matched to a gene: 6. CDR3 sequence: CSATGISTGELFF. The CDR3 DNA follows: TGCAGCGCGACAGGGATATCCACCGGGGAGCTGTTTTTT.

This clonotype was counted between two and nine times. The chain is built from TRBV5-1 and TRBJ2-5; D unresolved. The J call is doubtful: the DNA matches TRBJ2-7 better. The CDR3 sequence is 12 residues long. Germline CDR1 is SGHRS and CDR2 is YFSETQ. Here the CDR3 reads CASRYGCYEQYF. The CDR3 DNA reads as TGCGCCAGCCGGTACGGTTGTTACGAGCAGTACTTC.

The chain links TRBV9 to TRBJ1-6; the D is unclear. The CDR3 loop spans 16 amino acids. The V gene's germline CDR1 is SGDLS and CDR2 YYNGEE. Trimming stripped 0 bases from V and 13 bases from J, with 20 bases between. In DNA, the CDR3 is TGTGCCAGCAGCGTAGCTCCCGACCGAGATTCGGACCCCCTCCACTTT. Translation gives CASSVAPDRDSDPLHF.

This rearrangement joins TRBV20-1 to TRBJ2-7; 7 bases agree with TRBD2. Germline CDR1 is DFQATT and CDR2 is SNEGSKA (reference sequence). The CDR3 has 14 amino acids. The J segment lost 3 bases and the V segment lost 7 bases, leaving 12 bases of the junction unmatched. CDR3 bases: TGCAGTGTAAGCGAGCGGGGAACCTACTACGAGCAGTACTTC. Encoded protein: CSVSERGTYYEQYF.

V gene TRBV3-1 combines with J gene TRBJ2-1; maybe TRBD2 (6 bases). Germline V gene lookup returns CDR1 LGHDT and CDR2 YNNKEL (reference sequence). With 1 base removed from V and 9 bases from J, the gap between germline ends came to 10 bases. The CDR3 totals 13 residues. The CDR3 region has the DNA TGTGCCAGCAGCCAAGTTCGGGAGAGTGAGCAGTTCTTC. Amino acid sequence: CASSQVRESEQFF.

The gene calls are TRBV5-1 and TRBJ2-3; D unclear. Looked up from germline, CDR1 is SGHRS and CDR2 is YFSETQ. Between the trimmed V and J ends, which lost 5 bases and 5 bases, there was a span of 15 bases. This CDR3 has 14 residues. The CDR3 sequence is CASSSDAPGDTQYF. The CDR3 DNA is TGCGCCAGCAGTTCTGACGCACCCGGAGATACGCAGTATTTT.

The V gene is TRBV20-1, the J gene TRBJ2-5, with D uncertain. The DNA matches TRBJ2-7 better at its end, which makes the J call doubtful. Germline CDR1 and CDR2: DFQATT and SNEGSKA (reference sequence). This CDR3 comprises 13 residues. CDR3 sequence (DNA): TGCAGTGCTAGTAGGGCCCGAACCTACGAGCAGTACTTC. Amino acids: CSASRARTYEQYF.

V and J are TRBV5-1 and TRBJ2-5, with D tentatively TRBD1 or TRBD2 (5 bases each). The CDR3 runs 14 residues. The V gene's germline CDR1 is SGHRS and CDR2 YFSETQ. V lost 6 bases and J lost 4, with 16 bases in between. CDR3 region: CASTWGSRRETQYF. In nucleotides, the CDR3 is TGCGCCAGCACCTGGGGGTCAAGACGAGAGACCCAGTACTTC.

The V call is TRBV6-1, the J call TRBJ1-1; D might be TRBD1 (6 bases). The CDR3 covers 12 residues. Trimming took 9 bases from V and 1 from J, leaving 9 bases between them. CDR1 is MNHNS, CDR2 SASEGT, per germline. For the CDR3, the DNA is TGTGCCAGTAAACAGGGGAACACTGAAGCTTTCTTT. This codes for CASKQGNTEAFF.